This TCR beta chain appears in the sequencing data of a study of cytomegalovirus exposure and HLA in healthy donors. With 60 Vbeta and 13 Jbeta primers, the PCR was carried out. The data were produced by immunoSEQ multiplex PCR, yet TCRdb's version contains in-frame clones alone and is incomplete. The sample has approximately 69,000 clones; about 74% are singletons. Source material: PBMCs. This sequence was found in a woman younger than 45 in good health and CMV-seropositive.

DNA of the CDR3: TGTGCCAGCAGCTTATGGGGCAGGGGAGAAGAGACCCAGTACTTC. Protein product: CASSLWGRGEETQYF. The chain uses TRBV6-1 and TRBJ2-5; D may be TRBD1 (6 bases). Deletions cut 6 bases from V and 3 bases from J, with 17 bases between. This CDR3 comprises 15 residues. Germline V lookup: CDR1 MNHNS, CDR2 SASEGT.